These 28 T cell receptor beta chains share one sample of origin, sequenced in a study of molecular identifiers for immune sequencing clone quantification. TCRdb used MiXCR to reprocess the PCR reads, holding one entry per CDR3 protein. The data hold roughly 630,000 distinct CDR3 sequences, with over 25% observed a single time. Source material: naive CD8+ T cells from blood, with Jurkat cell RNA spiked in. Subset: FACS-sorted CD8+CD4-CCR7+CD45RA+ naive T cells. Receptors originate from a human donor in good health. Some libraries in this study had Jurkat cell RNA spiked in.

This clonotype was detected only a few times. The V gene is TRBV19, the J gene TRBJ2-3; D remains unclear. Germline values: CDR1 LNHDA, CDR2 SQIVND (reference sequence). This CDR3 is built from 16 residues. V lost 2 bases, J lost 2 bases, and 14 bases lay in between. CDR3 sequence (DNA): TGTGCCAGTAGTATAAGCTGGGGAAGGGTCACAGATACGCAGTATTTT. Its translation is CASSISWGRVTDTQYF.

This clonotype was picked up a small number of times. The CDR3 DNA reads as TGCGCCAGCAGCCAAGAGGGACAGGGGGCAGAGCAGTACTTC. Protein product: CASSQEGQGAEQYF. The chain combines TRBV4-3 with TRBJ2-7; the match to TRBD1 covers 12 bases. J lost 7 bases, V lost 0 bases, and 1 base had no gene match. The CDR3 consists of 14 residues. CDR1 is LGHNA and CDR2 is YSLEER in the germline V gene.

The chain employs TRBV19 and TRBJ2-3; 14 nucleotides agree with TRBD2. Germline V CDR1 and CDR2: LNHDA, SQIVND (reference sequence). The ends lost 1 base at V and 6 bases at J; junction bases unmatched: 3. The CDR3 extends over 16 amino acids. Here the CDR3 reads CASSIGGTSGSDTQYF. For the CDR3, the DNA is TGTGCCAGTAGTATAGGAGGGACTAGCGGGAGCGATACGCAGTATTTT.

This clonotype was detected only a few times. This rearrangement joins TRBV13 to TRBJ1-2, with 9 bases fitting TRBD1. The germline CDR1 and CDR2 sequences are PRHDT and FYEKMQ (reference sequence). The CDR3 contains 14 residues. V dropped 4 bases and J dropped 4; count of bases not matched to a gene: 4. The CDR3 region is CASSSDRGAYGYTF. The CDR3 DNA is TGTGCCAGCAGCTCCGACAGGGGGGCCTATGGCTACACCTTC.

The chain recombines TRBV27 with TRBJ2-7; D gene ambiguous. There are 10 residues in the CDR3. Per germline, CDR1 MNHEY and CDR2 SMNVEV (reference sequence). V lost 8 bases and J 3 bases, leaving 5 bases between the germline ends. The DNA for the CDR3 is TGTGCCAGCGGTTACTACGAGCAGTACTTC. Amino acids: CASGYYEQYF.

This clonotype was counted at least ten times. The V call is TRBV5-1, the J call TRBJ2-3; D call uncertain. This CDR3 comprises 16 residues. The V gene lost 2 bases and the J gene lost 0 bases, with 13 bases spanning the gap. Germline values: CDR1 SGHRS, CDR2 YFSETQ. Written as DNA, the CDR3 is TGCGCCAGCAGCTTTTTGAGCCCCTCTAGCACAGATACGCAGTATTTT. Translation: CASSFLSPSSTDTQYF.

Regarding this clonotype: Germline is not matched at one junction end, which may reflect a read error. The chain uses TRBV7-9 and TRBJ2-3; no definite D call. Germline CDR1 and CDR2: SEHNR and FQNEAQ (reference sequence). This CDR3 is built from 15 residues. The chain's CDR3 is CASSLVGGPTDAQYF. CDR3 sequence (DNA): TGTGCCAGCAGCTTAGTCGGCGGACCCACAGATGCGCAGTATTTT.

J is TRBJ2-7 and V is TRBV12-3 or TRBV12-4, with D possibly TRBD1 on 5 matching bases. This CDR3 contains 13 residues. The germline V and J ends were trimmed by 5 bases and 2 bases, with 10 bases remaining between them. The CDR3 coding sequence is TGTGCCAGCAGTAGACAGCTTACCTACGAGCAGTACTTC. This codes for CASSRQLTYEQYF.

This clonotype was found a few times. The genes are TRBV4-3 and TRBJ2-3; 7 bases map to TRBD2. Germline CDR1 and CDR2: LGHNA and YSLEER. This CDR3 contains 17 residues. With 0 bases clipped from V and 4 bases from J, the junction kept 10 bases outside the gene matches. CDR3 protein: CASSQDSVGGVADTQYF. DNA for the CDR3: TGCGCCAGCAGCCAAGACAGCGTGGGGGGGGTGGCAGATACGCAGTATTTT.

In regard to this clonotype: An end of the junction does not agree with germline; a read error may underlie this. The chain carries TRBV9 and TRBJ2-3, with 8 nucleotides matching TRBD2. Germline assignment: CDR1 SGDLS and CDR2 YYNGEE. The CDR3 is 15 amino acids. The CDR3 loop reads CASGVGGLAADTQYF. The CDR3 DNA follows: TGTGCCAGCGGCGTAGGTGGACTAGCAGCAGATACGCAGTATTTT.

A few counts support this clonotype. The chain is built from TRBV3-1 and TRBJ2-3; D gene unclear. The CDR3 loop spans 14 amino acids. Germline V lookup: CDR1 LGHDT, CDR2 YNNKEL (reference sequence). V shed 3 bases and J shed 1 base, with 8 bases lying between them. In DNA, the CDR3 is TGTGCCAGCAGCCATCCGGCTGGCACAGATACGCAGTATTTT. This translates into CASSHPAGTDTQYF.

This clonotype was seen repeatedly, ten times or more. V usage is TRBV28 and J usage is TRBJ2-3, with D unclear. Germline V gene sequence: CDR1 MDHEN, CDR2 SYDVKM. Trimming removed 2 bases from V and 6 bases from J, with 9 bases in between. The CDR3 extends over 13 amino acids. The CDR3 DNA is TGTGCCAGCAGTTTAACCCCCCCGGATACGCAGTATTTT. Translated, it gives CASSLTPPDTQYF.

This clonotype came up many times. The chain carries TRBV20-1 and TRBJ2-7; 11 nucleotides line up with TRBD2. Germline V lookup: CDR1 DFQATT, CDR2 SNEGSKA (reference sequence). V shed 1 base, J shed 6 bases, and the junction held 5 bases outside the gene matches. CDR3 length: 14 amino acids. CDR3 in amino acids: CSARVLAGGIEQYF. The DNA of the CDR3 is TGCAGTGCTAGAGTGCTAGCGGGAGGTATCGAGCAGTACTTC.

The rearrangement uses TRBV9 and TRBJ2-1; 7 bases are a match to TRBD1. Germline-derived CDR1 and CDR2 are SGDLS and YYNGEE. The trim removed 7 bases at V and 4 bases at J, leaving 8 bases unmatched. The CDR3 covers 14 residues. The CDR3 region is CASGPGQTYNEQFF. The CDR3, as DNA: TGTGCCAGCGGTCCGGGACAGACTTACAATGAGCAGTTCTTC. The whole variable domain, filled in from reference TRBV9 and TRBJ2-1, reads DSGVTQTPKHLITATGQRVTLRCSPRSGDLSVYWYQQSLDQGLQFLIQYYNGEERAKGNILERFSAQQFPDLHSELNLSSLELGDSALYFCASGPGQTYNEQFFGPGTRLTVL.

This clonotype was counted at least ten times. V gene TRBV6-5 combines with J gene TRBJ2-7; 11 bases agree with TRBD1. The V gene end was trimmed by 2 bases and the J gene end by 7 bases; junction bases not matched to a gene: 1. CDR3 length equals 13 residues. Looked up from germline, CDR1 is MNHEY and CDR2 is SVGAGI. For the CDR3, the DNA is TGTGCCAGCAGTTACGGGACAGGGGGTGAGCAGTACTTC. Translation: CASSYGTGGEQYF.

As to this clonotype: The junction departs from the called germline gene at one end, perhaps through a read error. The gene calls are TRBV7-9 and TRBJ2-7, with D perhaps given as TRBD1 or TRBD2 (5 bases each). CDR1 and CDR2 from the germline V gene are SEHNR and FQNEAQ (reference sequence). The CDR3 runs 15 residues. This CDR3 is CASGLVVGPQYEQYF. The CDR3 DNA follows: TGTGCCAGCGGCTTAGTTGTGGGACCTCAGTACGAGCAGTACTTC.

This clonotype was seen repeatedly, ten times or more. J is TRBJ1-1 and V is TRBV7-9; maybe TRBD1 (5 bases). V lost 5 bases, J lost 6 bases, and 10 bases lay in between. CDR1 and CDR2 from the germline V gene are SEHNR and FQNEAQ (reference sequence). CDR3 length equals 12 residues. CDR3 bases: TGTGCCAGCAGCCCACCGGGGCCTGAAGCTTTCTTT. Its translation is CASSPPGPEAFF.

This clonotype was picked up many times. The chain recombines TRBV6-5 with TRBJ2-7, with TRBD1 matching 7 bases. The V gene's germline CDR1 is MNHEY and CDR2 SVGAGI. V was pared by 4 bases and J by 5 bases, with 14 bases of the junction left unmatched. The CDR3 totals 16 residues. DNA for the CDR3: TGTGCCAGCAGTTTGCAACCGGGACAGTTTTCGAACGAGCAGTACTTC. The encoded protein is CASSLQPGQFSNEQYF.

There are many counts of this clonotype. CDR3 DNA: TGTGCCAGCAGTTTGAGATTGTTCGGGCCGAACACTGAAGCTTTCTTT. It encodes CASSLRLFGPNTEAFF. The genes are TRBV12-3 or TRBV12-4 and TRBJ1-1; D remains ambiguous. V gave up 3 bases and J gave up 1 base, with 15 bases separating them. This CDR3 is built from 16 residues.

A remark on this clonotype: The junction shows a germline mismatch at one end, possibly a read error. This rearrangement joins TRBV20-1 to TRBJ1-3; D is uncertain. CDR1 DFQATT and CDR2 SNEGSKA come from the germline V gene (reference sequence). CDR3 length: 12 residues. For the CDR3, the DNA is TGCAGAGCTAGAGAGACTGGAAACACCATATATTTT. Encoded protein: CRARETGNTIYF.

This clonotype was counted a few times. A clone one base away is much larger, so this may be a read error. The genes are TRBV28 and TRBJ2-7, with D maybe TRBD1 (6 bases). Germline V lookup: CDR1 MDHEN, CDR2 SYDVKM. This CDR3 region has 15 residues. V was trimmed by 2 bases and J by 6 bases, leaving 17 bases between them. The DNA for the CDR3 is TGTGCCAGCAGTTTAAGGGGGTTTAGTTCGGGCGAGCAGTACTTC. This sequence encodes CASSLRGFSSGEQYF.

This clonotype was observed a handful of times. This sequence joins TRBV20-1 and TRBJ2-7; 7 bases are a match to TRBD1. The length of the CDR3 is 13 residues. Germline CDR1 reads DFQATT; CDR2 reads SNEGSKA (reference sequence). Losses at the gene ends were 5 bases for V and 0 bases for J; bases not matched to a gene: 4. The CDR3 DNA reads as TGCAGTGCTCGCCCAGGGGGCTCCTACGAGCAGTACTTC. It translates to CSARPGGSYEQYF.

This clonotype came up many times. The rearrangement uses TRBV5-1 and TRBJ2-5, with TRBD1 identical over 10 bases. CDR3 length: 14 residues. The V gene's germline CDR1 is SGHRS and CDR2 YFSETQ. Trimming took 4 bases from V and 5 from J; bases not matched to a gene: 5. The chain's CDR3 is CASSPDRGHETQYF. In nucleotides, the CDR3 is TGCGCCAGCAGCCCAGACAGGGGGCATGAGACCCAGTACTTC.

This clonotype was detected ten times or more. This chain joins TRBV7-2 and TRBJ2-7; possible D gene TRBD2, 5 bases. The ends were cut back, 1 base at V and 0 bases at J, with 7 bases in the middle. The length of the CDR3 is 14 residues. Germline CDR1 SGHTA, CDR2 FQGNSA. The CDR3 here is CASSLEGSSYEQYF. CDR3 nucleotide sequence: TGTGCCAGCAGCTTAGAAGGGAGCTCCTACGAGCAGTACTTC.

With regard to this clonotype: A much larger clone lies a single base off, so this may be a read error. The chain uses TRBV12-3 or TRBV12-4 and TRBJ2-5; TRBD2 is a possible D gene (5 bases). V lost 6 bases to trimming and J lost 3 bases, with 11 bases between them. There are 13 residues in the CDR3. CDR3 amino acids: CASRLMGEETQYF. CDR3 DNA: TGTGCCAGCAGGCTGATGGGAGAAGAGACCCAGTACTTC.

In this sample, this clonotype turned up a few times. V usage is TRBV5-6 and J usage is TRBJ1-6; 8 bases are a match to TRBD1. The V and J ends lost 0 bases and 0 bases, in that order; junction bases with no gene match: 2. The CDR3 has 17 residues. CDR1 SGHDT and CDR2 YYEEEE come from the germline V gene. CDR3 region: CASSLEDRDSYNSPLHF. CDR3 nucleotides: TGTGCCAGCAGCTTGGAGGACAGGGACTCCTATAATTCACCCCTCCACTTT.

A note on this clonotype: Lacking the conserved final phenylalanine or tryptophan, this CDR3 likely reflects a read error. The chain joins TRBV5-6 to TRBJ1-1; the D gene is possibly TRBD1 (5 bases). Per germline, CDR1 SGHDT and CDR2 YYEEEE. The CDR3 runs to 13 residues. V was shortened by 1 base and J by 6 bases, with 10 bases between the two germline ends. The CDR3, as DNA: TGTGCCAGCAGCTTGAGAGGGGTGGCTGAAGCTTTCCTT. It translates to CASSLRGVAEAFL.

About this clonotype itself: This sequence may be a read error, since a much larger clone differs from it by one base. The gene calls are TRBV27 and TRBJ2-6; unclear D gene. The CDR3 consists of 14 residues. Germline V gives CDR1 MNHEY, CDR2 SMNVEV (reference sequence). The CDR3 DNA reads TGTGCCAGCAGTTTTGGGAATAGGGCCAACGTCCTGTCTTTC. Translation gives CASSFGNRANVLSF.